This paragraph covers one TCR beta chain sequence. This clonotype has more than one count but fewer than ten. No antigen is known for it. It has no much larger one-base neighbor in the sample; base qualities were not kept. These data belong to a study of T and B cells in COVID-19 patients (dated by TCRdb to about 2020). Notes on the research overall: Using TRB and IGH repertoire sequencing of peripheral blood, the study characterized adaptive immunity in COVID-19 patients who had active infection or had recovered. A recovered cohort included 19 patients who provided some 21 samples, and most of these patients had mild to moderate COVID-19 treated on an outpatient basis. Median age was about 34 years in the recovered cohort versus about 67 years in the active-infection cohort. Critical illness requiring mechanical ventilation or ECMO was present in about 60% of the roughly 20 patients in the active-infection cohort. Comorbidities linked to unfavorable COVID-19 outcome were present in about 90% of the 20 patients in the active-infection cohort. Over 7 million TCR sequences were analysed in a TCR and BCR sequence repository that covered a few dozen patients and approximately 69 time points. Because samples were available both during active disease and after recovery, a couple of patients were counted in both the recovered and the active cohorts. An age-matched reference group of a few dozen healthy donors negative for COVID-19 antibodies served as the comparison for repertoire analyses. As many as 9 follow-up blood samples were taken per patient, and some of the samples covered different disease stages within the same individual. Points the paper makes about the study in general: Few blood samples were available from mildly ill patients while symptoms were present or from severe cases at early time points. Patients with COVID-19 were reported to show strongly skewed TRBV/TRBJ gene usage. The reported TCR clusters were stated to require prospective validation before clinical use. Specific T cell subsets (CD4+/Treg/CD8+) and sorted SARS-CoV-2-responsive or tetramer+ T cells had not yet been sequenced, and the corresponding sequencing experiments were ongoing. The cohort was judged too small for assessing how HLA contributes to COVID-19 susceptibility or severity. A total of around 2,500 TCR clusters were exclusive to the recovered cohort, and some 29 of those clusters were low-pGen clusters. TRB repertoires were found to be highly clonal in active COVID-19, whereas diversity and richness at recovery were found to rise above healthy donor levels.

Sequencer: Illumina MiSeq. TRB rearrangements were amplified by multiplex PCR with BIOMED2 TRB-A/B primer pools. Illumina-compatible adapters and 7-nucleotide sample barcodes were added to the amplicons in two consecutive PCRs. Phusion HS II polymerase was used for all library PCRs. The amplicons were purified from gel with the NucleoSpin Gel and PCR Clean-up kit, measured on Qubit, and combined at approximately 4 nM. The quality of the amplicon pool was checked on an Agilent 2100 Bioanalyzer prior to Illumina next-generation sequencing. The source study handled its data this way. MiXCR 3.0.8 with the default MiXCR reference library was used to annotate TRB rearrangements. Sequences with fewer than 2 reads and non-productive reads were filtered out, and every unique CDR3 nucleotide sequence was treated as a single clone. R 3.5.1 was used to calculate clonality, diversity, richness and V-J gene usage. TCR clustering by CDR3 similarity used GLIPH2, with generation probabilities calculated by OLGA. Only GLIPH2 clusters containing at least four unique TCR clonotypes present in at least three individuals were kept. The public reads were quality trimmed at Q25 with fastp and then assembled into clones with MiXCR by TCRdb, keeping productive beta chains. Each record represents a unique CDR3 protein, reported with the most common genes and DNA among its rows. The V and J calls and clone size are TCRdb's, not the authors'. This sample comprises approximately 17,000 distinct CDR3 sequences, approximately 30% of them detected only once. The biggest ten clones account for approximately 4.4% of the sample.

TRB repertoires were amplified from about 250-500 ng of genomic DNA extracted from blood. From the cysteine through the phenylalanine, the CDR3 covers 14 amino acids. The retained sequence is limited to the CDR3, 42 bases, with the frame set at the first base. Via the germline V gene, CDR1 is KGHDR and CDR2 SFDVKD. The trim is 3 bases for V and 7 bases for J, with a gap of 11 bases between the germline ends. The V and J genes are TRBV24-1 and TRBJ1-4; TRBD1 is a weak D gene call, 6 bases matching. Sample: blood. The TCR was taken from a human donor who had recovered from COVID-19. The DNA is as follows: TGTGCCACCAGTGATGCTACAGGGAGTGAAAAACTGTTTTTT. It specifies CATSDATGSEKLFF.